The 17 T cell receptor beta chains below were found in one sample sequenced in a study of neurological immune-mediated disorders. Documented time point: longitudinal time-point 2. In TCRdb, the 5' RACE reads were re-called with MiXCR into one record per CDR3 protein. In the table there are approximately 80,000 distinct CDR3 sequences, 5.8% of which are singletons. The sequenced sample was PBMCs. The receptors were gathered from a woman in her sixties or seventies with multiple sclerosis.

Worth noting for this clonotype: A much larger clone lies one base from this, so it may be a read error. This chain connects TRBV12-3 or TRBV12-4 to TRBJ1-2; 8 bases are shared with TRBD1. The CDR3 contains 14 residues. V trimming: 6 bases; J trimming: 7 bases; junction bases outside the gene matches: 10. Here the CDR3 reads CASRRPGGLSGYTF. For the CDR3, the DNA is TGTGCCAGCAGACGGCCAGGGGGCTTAAGTGGCTACACCTTC.

This clonotype was counted many times. The chain is built from TRBV5-1 and TRBJ1-4; the match to TRBD1 covers 7 bases. After removal of 5 bases from V and 6 bases from J, the junction contained 7 bases not matched to a gene. Germline V gene sequence: CDR1 SGHRS, CDR2 YFSETQ. There are 14 residues in the CDR3. CDR3 DNA sequence: TGCGCCAGCAGGGCGACAGGGTCGGATGAAAAACTGTTTTTT. Translation gives CASRATGSDEKLFF.

There are many counts of this clonotype. The V and J genes are TRBV7-9 and TRBJ1-1; D is perhaps TRBD1 (5 bases). This CDR3 is 13 amino acids long. Germline V gene data show CDR1 as SEHNR and CDR2 as FQNEAQ (reference sequence). Trimming took 5 bases from V and 5 from J, leaving 12 bases between them. CDR3 region: CASSLPGKTEAFF. The CDR3 DNA is TGTGCCAGCAGCCTCCCAGGGAAGACTGAAGCTTTCTTT.

This clonotype was seen repeatedly, ten times or more. The chain carries TRBV12-3 or TRBV12-4 and TRBJ2-1; D gene uncertain. The V gene lost 6 bases and the J gene lost 8 bases, with 17 bases spanning the gap. CDR3 length equals 14 residues. The CDR3 DNA is TGTGCCAGCAGCGGACGGCGAAGATACGATGAGCAGTTCTTC. Residues: CASSGRRRYDEQFF.

V usage is TRBV27 and J usage is TRBJ1-2; D remains ambiguous. With 6 bases removed from V and 8 bases from J, the gap between germline ends came to 13 bases. Germline values: CDR1 MNHEY, CDR2 SMNVEV (reference sequence). The CDR3 is 12 residues long. In nucleotides, the CDR3 is TGTGCCAGCAGCCCCTCTCTATCGGGCTACACCTTC. As protein: CASSPSLSGYTF.

This rearrangement joins TRBV7-6 to TRBJ1-4, with a possible D match to TRBD1 (6 bases). From germline, CDR1 is SGHVS and CDR2 FNYEAQ. V gave up 4 bases and J gave up 4 bases, with 16 bases separating them. The CDR3 extends over 16 amino acids. The CDR3 DNA reads as TGTGCCAGCAGCTCCAACCCCAGGACAGTTAATGAAAAACTGTTTTTT. Amino acid sequence: CASSSNPRTVNEKLFF.

Ten or more counts support this clonotype. V is TRBV7-2 and J is TRBJ2-1; D possibly corresponds to TRBD2 (7 bases). This CDR3 comprises 18 residues. Trimming removed 2 bases at V and 4 bases at J, with 21 bases between. Germline lookup yields CDR1 SGHTA and CDR2 FQGNSA. The CDR3 nucleotides are TGTGCCAGCAGCTTATTATCCGGGGGGCCTACCCGATACAATGAGCAGTTCTTC. This sequence encodes CASSLLSGGPTRYNEQFF.

This clonotype was recorded at least ten times. J is TRBJ2-2 and V is TRBV6-5; possible D gene TRBD1, 5 bases. This CDR3 region has 14 residues. Germline-derived CDR1 and CDR2 are MNHEY and SVGAGI. V shed 1 base and J shed 5 bases, with 8 bases lying between them. The CDR3 DNA sequence: TGTGCCAGCAGTTACTGGACAAGAACCGGGGAGCTGTTTTTT. Translation: CASSYWTRTGELFF.

This clonotype was seen ten or more times. The rearrangement uses TRBV12-3 or TRBV12-4 and TRBJ1-1; possible D gene TRBD1, 6 bases. The V end was cut by 8 bases, the J end by 0 bases, with 16 bases between. CDR3 length: 15 residues. DNA for the CDR3: TGTGCCAGCGGCATCGGACAGCCTATGAACACTGAAGCTTTCTTT. This codes for CASGIGQPMNTEAFF.

This clonotype was counted at least ten times. The chain links TRBV7-6 to TRBJ2-7; TRBD1 matches at 12 bases. Germline V gene data show CDR1 as SGHVS and CDR2 as FNYEAQ. Losses at the gene ends were 1 base for V and 5 bases for J; bases not matched to a gene: 3. The CDR3 runs to 15 residues. The CDR3 DNA reads as TGTGCCAGCAGCTTAGGGGACAGGGGGCTTGACGAGCAGTACTTC. Translated: CASSLGDRGLDEQYF.

This clonotype showed up many times. The chain links TRBV5-1 to TRBJ2-2, with D possibly TRBD1 on 5 matching bases. CDR1 is SGHRS, CDR2 YFSETQ, per germline. CDR3 length: 14 amino acids. V lost 3 bases and J 5 bases, leaving 11 bases between the germline ends. The CDR3 DNA reads as TGCGCCAGCAGCTGGGGCGCTCGGACCGGGGAGCTGTTTTTT. Translation gives CASSWGARTGELFF.

Ten or more counts support this clonotype. The rearrangement links TRBV5-1 to TRBJ2-1, with D possibly matching TRBD2 (5 bases). Looked up from germline, CDR1 is SGHRS and CDR2 is YFSETQ. This CDR3 contains 11 residues. V dropped 4 bases and J dropped 10 bases, with 9 bases sitting between them. The CDR3 DNA follows: TGCGCCAGCAGCAAACTAGACGAGCAGTTCTTC. This gives the protein CASSKLDEQFF.

This clonotype was recorded at least ten times. V is TRBV4-1 and J is TRBJ1-5; a possible D gene is TRBD1 (5 bases). The CDR3 totals 16 residues. V lost 3 bases to trimming and J lost 0 bases, with 12 bases between them. Looked up from germline, CDR1 is MGHRA and CDR2 is YSYEKL. The CDR3 nucleotides read TGCGCCAGCAGCCAGGGGGACGCCTATAGCAATCAGCCCCAGCATTTT. It yields the protein CASSQGDAYSNQPQHF.

This clonotype was seen ten or more times. This chain connects TRBV10-2 to TRBJ2-7; 8 nucleotides match TRBD2. The CDR3 is 15 residues long. Germline CDR1 reads WSHSY; CDR2 reads SAAADI. J gave up 2 bases and V 7 bases, and 10 bases lay outside the gene matches. DNA of the CDR3: TGCGCCAGCACTGGTAGCGGGACATTGACCTACGAGCAGTACTTC. This translates into CASTGSGTLTYEQYF.

In this sample, this clonotype turned up many times. This chain connects TRBV7-9 to TRBJ1-4, with D possibly being TRBD1 (5 bases). CDR1 SEHNR and CDR2 FQNEAQ come from the germline V gene (reference sequence). With 3 bases removed from V and 5 bases from J, the gap between germline ends came to 10 bases. The CDR3 spans 14 residues. CDR3 protein: CASSFKQENEKLFF. CDR3 coding DNA: TGTGCCAGCAGCTTTAAACAGGAGAATGAAAAACTGTTTTTT.

This clonotype was counted at least ten times. The chain recombines TRBV5-1 with TRBJ2-7, with unresolved D. Germline-derived CDR1 and CDR2 are SGHRS and YFSETQ. This CDR3 has 13 amino acids. Trimming left V 3 bases short and J 6 bases short, with 13 bases between. In nucleotides, the CDR3 is TGCGCCAGCAGCTCCGCAGTTATGGCCGAGCAGTACTTC. This encodes CASSSAVMAEQYF.

This clonotype came up many times. The DNA is omitted, as the CDR3 cannot be located on it reliably, and the CDR3 follows TCRdb's listing. This chain connects TRBV6-5 to TRBJ2-7; the D call TRBD2 from the table was never checked on the DNA. The germline V gene has CDR1 MNHEY and CDR2 SVGAGI. The CDR3 length equals 14 residues, ends included. The CDR3 loop is CASSSSTGPKEQYF.